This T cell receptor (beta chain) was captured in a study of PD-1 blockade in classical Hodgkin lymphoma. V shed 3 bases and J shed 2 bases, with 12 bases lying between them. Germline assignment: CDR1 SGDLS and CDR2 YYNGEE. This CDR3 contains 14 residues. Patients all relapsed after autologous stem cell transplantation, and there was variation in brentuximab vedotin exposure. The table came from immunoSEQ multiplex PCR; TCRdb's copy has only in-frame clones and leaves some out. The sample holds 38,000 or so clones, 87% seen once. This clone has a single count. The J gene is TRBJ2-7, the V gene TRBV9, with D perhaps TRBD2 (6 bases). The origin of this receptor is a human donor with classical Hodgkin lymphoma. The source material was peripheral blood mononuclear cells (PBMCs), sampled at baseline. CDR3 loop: CASSATSIPYEQYF. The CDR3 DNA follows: TGTGCCAGCAGCGCGACTAGTATACCCTACGAGCAGTACTTC.